This TCR beta chain was identified during a study of T cells in women clearing cervical HPV infection. Points on this clone: The read is 3 residues too short to cover the CDR3 end, so that end is filled in from the germline J gene.

The CDR3 runs to 13 residues. Trimming pared 3 bases from V and 4 bases from J, leaving 7 bases between. The germline V gene has CDR1 KGHSH and CDR2 LQKENI. Sequencing used immunoSEQ multiplex PCR; TCRdb keeps in-frame clones, though not all of them. This sample's table reports roughly 30,000 clones. This TCR derives from a woman aged 18-69 years with a cervical HPV16 infection that either progressed to CIN3+ or cleared (not recorded which). The V call is TRBV18, the J call TRBJ1-5; unclear D gene. Sample: blood buffy coat. CDR3: CASSPTSNQPQHF. The CDR3 bases that were read are TGTGCCAGCTCACCGACATCGAATCAGCCC.